The subject of this entry is one T cell receptor beta chain. Its matching antigen is unknown. The junction differs from germline at one of its ends, possibly a read error. These data belong to a study of shared clonotypes between healthy human individuals. Study-level background: The composition of the donors was a couple of women and a few men aged 18 to 49.

Here immunoSEQ multiplex PCR was the method, and the copy in TCRdb shows in-frame clones only, minus some. Of around 1 million clones in the sample, approximately 76% are singletons; the top ten hold approximately 1.5%. The CDR3 loop spans 13 amino acids. The germline gives CDR1 SSHAT, CDR2 FNYEAQ (reference sequence). Study-level results: Generally, naive subsets (rather than memory subsets) showed larger estimated richness.

This TCR was recovered from a man aged 18 to 30 in good health. The chain is built from TRBV7-7 and TRBJ2-2; D remains ambiguous. Sequenced sample: memory CD4+ T cells sorted from blood. As to subset: CD45RA-negative fraction. The DNA of the CDR3 is TGTGCTAGCAGCTTCACGAACACCGGGGAGCTGTTTTTT. Its translation: CASSFTNTGELFF.